Sequencing of this T cell receptor (beta chain) was carried out in a study of CD4 T cell repertoires in COVID-19. About the study: Relabeled CFSE-low cells, IL-2-expanded for 9 to 10 days, met spikes from other coronaviruses.

This clone was recorded once. Using immunoSEQ multiplex PCR, the repertoire was profiled, and TCRdb retains in-frame clones only, with some absent. The data contain about 75,000 clones, about four fifths of them singletons. These patients had recovered from COVID-19 ranging mild to severe. Germline lookup yields CDR1 LNHDA and CDR2 SQIVND (reference sequence). This CDR3 comprises 15 residues. The V gene lost 6 bases and the J gene lost 1 base, with 15 bases spanning the gap. The V and J genes are TRBV19 and TRBJ1-1; D remains ambiguous. Sequencing was performed on CD4+ T cells from peripheral blood, taken after recovery from COVID-19. The receptor was derived from a human donor who had COVID-19. CDR3 sequence reads: CASSRAFGQNTEAFF. DNA of the CDR3: TGTGCCAGTAGCCGGGCCTTTGGGCAGAACACTGAAGCTTTCTTT.